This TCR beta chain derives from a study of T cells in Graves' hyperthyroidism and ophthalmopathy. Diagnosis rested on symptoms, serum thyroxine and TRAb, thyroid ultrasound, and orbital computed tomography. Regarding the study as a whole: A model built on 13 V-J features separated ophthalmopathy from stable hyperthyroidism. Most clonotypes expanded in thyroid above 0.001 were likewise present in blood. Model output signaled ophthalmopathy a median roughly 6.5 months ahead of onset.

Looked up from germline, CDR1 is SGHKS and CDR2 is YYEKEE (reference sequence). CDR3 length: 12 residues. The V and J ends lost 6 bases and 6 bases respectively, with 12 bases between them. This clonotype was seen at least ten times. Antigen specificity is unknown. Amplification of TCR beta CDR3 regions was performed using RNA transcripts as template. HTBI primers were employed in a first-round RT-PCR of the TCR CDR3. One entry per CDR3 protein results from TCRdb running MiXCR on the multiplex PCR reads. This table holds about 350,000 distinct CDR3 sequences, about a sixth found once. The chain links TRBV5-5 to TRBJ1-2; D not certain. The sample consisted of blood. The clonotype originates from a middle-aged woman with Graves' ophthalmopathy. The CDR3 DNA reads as TGTGCCAGCACCTCGCGGTTCGATGGCTACACCTTC. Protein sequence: CASTSRFDGYTF.